Below, 5 T cell receptor beta chains from the same sample are listed, as sequenced in a study of blood T cells in healthy people across ages. Primed by a sample-barcoded 5' primer and a J-beta primer mix, a second PCR proceeded for 7 to 11 cycles. TCRdb used MiXCR to reprocess the 5' RACE reads, holding one entry per CDR3 protein. The sample has 1.5 million to 2 million distinct CDR3 sequences; just under 50% are singletons. Sequenced material: blood. The receptors stem from a woman aged 40 to 50 in good health.

CDR3 in DNA: TGTGCCAGCTCACCACAGGGCCCGGGGGAGACCCAGTTCTTC. Its protein is CASSPQGPGETQFF. The genes are TRBV18 and TRBJ2-1, with D possibly TRBD2 on 6 matching bases. Deletions cut 1 base from V and 13 bases from J, with 17 bases between. Germline assignment: CDR1 KGHSH and CDR2 LQKENI. The CDR3 has 14 amino acids.

The rearrangement uses TRBV4-3 and TRBJ1-1; D may be TRBD1 (5 bases). V was pared by 0 bases and J by 11 bases, with 13 bases between. The length of the CDR3 is 13 residues. Germline V gene data show CDR1 as LGHNA and CDR2 as YSLEER. The CDR3: CASSQERGRKAFF. The CDR3 DNA is TGCGCCAGCAGCCAAGAGAGGGGCCGGAAGGCTTTCTTT.

This clonotype has just a few counts. The V call is TRBV7-2, the J call TRBJ2-3; D unclear. CDR3 length: 16 amino acids. Germline-derived CDR1 and CDR2 are SGHTA and FQGNSA. V lost 2 bases and J lost 0, with 12 bases in between. CDR3 sequence (DNA): TGTGCCAGCAGCTTAAGGGCTACCACTAGCACAGATACGCAGTATTTT. Its protein is CASSLRATTSTDTQYF.

The CDR3 sequence: CSANRDRVGEPQHF. The CDR3 DNA reads as TGCAGTGCTAACCGGGACAGGGTGGGTGAGCCCCAGCATTTT. The V and J genes are TRBV20-1 and TRBJ1-5, with 9 bases matching TRBD1. V shed 4 bases, J shed 8 bases, and the junction held 9 bases outside the gene matches. CDR3 length: 14 amino acids. Germline CDR1 is DFQATT and CDR2 is SNEGSKA (reference sequence).

This rearrangement joins TRBV28 to TRBJ2-4, with 8 bases identical to TRBD1. The DNA matches TRBJ2-7 better at its end, which makes the J call doubtful. The germline CDR1 and CDR2 sequences are MDHEN and SYDVKM. The CDR3 loop spans 14 amino acids. In nucleotides, the CDR3 is TGTGCCAGCAGGGAAAGGGACAGGATCTACGAGCAGTACTTC. The encoded protein is CASRERDRIYEQYF.